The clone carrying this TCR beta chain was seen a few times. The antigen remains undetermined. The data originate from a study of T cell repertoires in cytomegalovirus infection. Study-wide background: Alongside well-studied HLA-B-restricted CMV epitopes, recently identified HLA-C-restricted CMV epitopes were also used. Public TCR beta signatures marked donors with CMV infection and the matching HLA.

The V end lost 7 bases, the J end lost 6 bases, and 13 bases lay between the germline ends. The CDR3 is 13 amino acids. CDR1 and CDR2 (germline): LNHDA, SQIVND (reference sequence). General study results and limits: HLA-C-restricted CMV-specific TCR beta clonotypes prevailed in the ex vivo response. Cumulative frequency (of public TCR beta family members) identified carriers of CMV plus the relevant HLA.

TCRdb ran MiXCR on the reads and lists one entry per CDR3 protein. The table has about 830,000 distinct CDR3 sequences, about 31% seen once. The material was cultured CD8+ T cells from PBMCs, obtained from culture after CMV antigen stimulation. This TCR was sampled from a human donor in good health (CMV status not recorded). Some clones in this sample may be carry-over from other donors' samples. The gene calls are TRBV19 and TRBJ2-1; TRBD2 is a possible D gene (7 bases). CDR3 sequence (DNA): TGTGCCAGTACTTGGGGGGGCGGCAATGAGCAGTTCTTC. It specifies CASTWGGGNEQFF.